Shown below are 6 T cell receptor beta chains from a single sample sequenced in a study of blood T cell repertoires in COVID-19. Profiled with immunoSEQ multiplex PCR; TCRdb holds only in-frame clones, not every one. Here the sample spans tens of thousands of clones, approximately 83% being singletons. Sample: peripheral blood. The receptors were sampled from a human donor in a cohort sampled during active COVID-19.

CDR3 DNA sequence: TGCGCCAGCAGCTGGACCGGACAGGGTTCCGACGAGCAGTACTTC. Amino acid sequence: CASSWTGQGSDEQYF. The chain links TRBV5-1 to TRBJ2-7; the match to TRBD1 covers 8 bases. CDR3 length: 15 residues. Germline assignment: CDR1 SGHRS and CDR2 YFSETQ. The J segment lost 5 bases and the V segment lost 3 bases, leaving 10 bases of the junction unmatched.

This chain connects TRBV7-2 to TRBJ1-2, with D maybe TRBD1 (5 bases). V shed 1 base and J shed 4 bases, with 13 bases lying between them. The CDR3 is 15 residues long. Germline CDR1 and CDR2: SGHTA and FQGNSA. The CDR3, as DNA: TGTGCCAGCAGCTTAGTACAGGCGGGGGGCTATGGCTACACCTTC. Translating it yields CASSLVQAGGYGYTF.

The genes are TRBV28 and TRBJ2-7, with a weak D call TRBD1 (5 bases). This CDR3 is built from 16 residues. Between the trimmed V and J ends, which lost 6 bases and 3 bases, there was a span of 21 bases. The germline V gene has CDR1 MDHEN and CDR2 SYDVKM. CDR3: CASSLLSKDIFYEQYF. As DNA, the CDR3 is TGTGCCAGCAGCCTACTCTCCAAGGACATTTTCTACGAGCAGTACTTC.

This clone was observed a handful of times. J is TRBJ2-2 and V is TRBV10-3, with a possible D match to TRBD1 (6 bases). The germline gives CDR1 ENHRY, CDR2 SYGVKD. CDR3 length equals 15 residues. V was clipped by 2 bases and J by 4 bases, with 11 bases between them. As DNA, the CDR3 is TGTGCCATCAGTGAGAGGACAGTGGGCACCGGGGAGCTGTTTTTT. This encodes CAISERTVGTGELFF.

CDR3 in amino acids: CATQEGLRGGAGANVLTF. In DNA form, the CDR3 reads TGTGCCACCCAAGAAGGTTTAAGGGGAGGAGCTGGGGCCAACGTCCTGACTTTC. J is TRBJ2-6 and V is TRBV28; D might be TRBD2 (6 bases). V lost 10 bases and J 2 bases, leaving 24 bases between the germline ends. The CDR3 loop spans 18 amino acids. CDR1 MDHEN and CDR2 SYDVKM come from the germline V gene.

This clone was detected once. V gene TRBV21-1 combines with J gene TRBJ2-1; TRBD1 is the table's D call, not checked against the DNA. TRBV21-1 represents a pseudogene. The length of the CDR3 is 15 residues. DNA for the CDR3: TGTGCCAGCAGCAAAGCGCAGGCCCCCCACAATGAGCAGTTCTTC. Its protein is CASSKAQAPHNEQFF.